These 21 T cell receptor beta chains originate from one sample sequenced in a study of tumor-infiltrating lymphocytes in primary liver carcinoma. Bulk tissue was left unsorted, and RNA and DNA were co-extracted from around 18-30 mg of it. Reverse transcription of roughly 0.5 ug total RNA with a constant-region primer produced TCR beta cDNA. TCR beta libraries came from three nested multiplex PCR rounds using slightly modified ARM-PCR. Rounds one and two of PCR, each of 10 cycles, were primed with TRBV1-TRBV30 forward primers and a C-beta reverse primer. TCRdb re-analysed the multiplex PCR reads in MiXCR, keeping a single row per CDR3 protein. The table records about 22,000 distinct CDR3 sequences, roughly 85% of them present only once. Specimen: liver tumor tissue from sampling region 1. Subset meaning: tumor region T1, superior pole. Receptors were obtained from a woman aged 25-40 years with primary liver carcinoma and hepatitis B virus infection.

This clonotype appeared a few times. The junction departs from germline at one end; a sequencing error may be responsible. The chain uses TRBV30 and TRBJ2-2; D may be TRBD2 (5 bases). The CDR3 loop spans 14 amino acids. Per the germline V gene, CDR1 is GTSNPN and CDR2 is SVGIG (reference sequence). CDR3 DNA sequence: TGTGCCTGGAGTACGGGATTAGGCACCGGGGAGCTGTCTTTT. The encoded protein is CAWSTGLGTGELSF.

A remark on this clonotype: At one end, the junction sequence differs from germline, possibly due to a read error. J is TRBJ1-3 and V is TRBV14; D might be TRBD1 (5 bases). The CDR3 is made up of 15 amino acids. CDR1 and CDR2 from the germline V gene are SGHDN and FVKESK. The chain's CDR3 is CASNGIGAPGSTIYF. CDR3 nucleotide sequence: TGTGCCAGCAATGGGATTGGGGCCCCTGGAAGCACCATATATTTT.

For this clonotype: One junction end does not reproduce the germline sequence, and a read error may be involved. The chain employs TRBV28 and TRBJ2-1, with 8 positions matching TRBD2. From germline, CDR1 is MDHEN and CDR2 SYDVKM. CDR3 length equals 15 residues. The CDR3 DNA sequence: TGTGCCAGCAGTTTCGTGGTAGCGGGACGTAATGAGCACTTCTTC. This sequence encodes CASSFVVAGRNEHFF.

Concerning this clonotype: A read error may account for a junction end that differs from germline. The CDR3 protein is CASNSTGHGFLDEQFF. CDR3 coding DNA: TGTGCTAGCAATTCAACGGGACACGGCTTCTTGGATGAGCAATTCTTC. This chain uses TRBV11-3 with TRBJ2-1; perhaps TRBD1 as D (6 bases). Germline loops: CDR1 SGHNT, CDR2 YENEEA. CDR3 length: 16 residues.

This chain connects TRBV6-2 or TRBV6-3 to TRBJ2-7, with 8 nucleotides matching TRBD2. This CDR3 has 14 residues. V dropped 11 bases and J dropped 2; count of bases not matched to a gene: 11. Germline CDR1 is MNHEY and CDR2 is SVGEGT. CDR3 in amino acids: CAGTSSGRPYEQYF. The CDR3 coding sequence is TGTGCCGGCACTAGCAGCGGGAGACCCTACGAGCAGTACTTC.

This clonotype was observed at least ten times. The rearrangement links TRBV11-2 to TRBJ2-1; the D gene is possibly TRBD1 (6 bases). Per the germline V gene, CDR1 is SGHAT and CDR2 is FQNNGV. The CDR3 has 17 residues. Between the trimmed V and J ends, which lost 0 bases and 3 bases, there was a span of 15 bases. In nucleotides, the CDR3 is TGTGCCAGCAGCTTAGATCAACAGGGTATAGTCTACAATGAGCAGTTCTTC. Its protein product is CASSLDQQGIVYNEQFF.

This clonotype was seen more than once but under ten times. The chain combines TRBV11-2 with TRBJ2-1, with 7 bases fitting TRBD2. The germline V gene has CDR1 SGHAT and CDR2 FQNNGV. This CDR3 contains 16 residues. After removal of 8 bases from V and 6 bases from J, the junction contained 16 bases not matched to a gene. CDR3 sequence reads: CASSFGCGRVGNEQFF. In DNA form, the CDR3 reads TGTGCCAGCTCATTTGGATGCGGGAGAGTCGGCAATGAGCAGTTCTTC. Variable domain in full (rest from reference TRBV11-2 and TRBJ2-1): EAGVAQSPRYKIIEKRQSVAFWCNPISGHATLYWYQQILGQGPKLLIQFQNNGVVDDSQLPKDRFSAERLKGVDSTLKIQPAKLEDSAVYLCASSFGCGRVGNEQFFGPGTRLTVL.

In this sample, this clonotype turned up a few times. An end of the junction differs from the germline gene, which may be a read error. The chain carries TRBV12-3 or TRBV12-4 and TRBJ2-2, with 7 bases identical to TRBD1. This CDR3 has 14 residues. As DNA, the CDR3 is TGTGCCAGCAGTAGGGGACAGATCACCTGGGAGCTGTTTTTT. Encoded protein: CASSRGQITWELFF.

CDR3 loop: CASSYPSGRAKGELFF. DNA for the CDR3: TGTGCCAGCAGTTATCCTAGCGGGAGGGCCAAGGGGGAGCTGTTTTTT. This sequence joins TRBV6-2 or TRBV6-3 and TRBJ2-2; 12 bases agree with TRBD2. The CDR3 extends over 16 amino acids. Germline V gene data show CDR1 as MNHEY and CDR2 as SVGEGT. With V trimmed by 3 bases and J by 8 bases, 7 bases remained unmatched.

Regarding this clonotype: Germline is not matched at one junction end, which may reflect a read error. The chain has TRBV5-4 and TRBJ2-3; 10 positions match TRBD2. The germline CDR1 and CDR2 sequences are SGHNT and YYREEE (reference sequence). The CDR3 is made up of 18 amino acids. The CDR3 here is CACSNLAASGSRTGTQYF. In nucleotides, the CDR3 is TGTGCTTGCAGTAACCTGGCGGCTAGCGGGAGTCGGACAGGTACGCAGTATTTT. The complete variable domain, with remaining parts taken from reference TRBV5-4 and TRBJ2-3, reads ETGVTQSPTHLIKTRGQQVTLRCSSQSGHNTVSWYQQALGQGPQFIFQYYREEENGRGNFPPRFSGLQFPNYSSELNVNALELDDSALYLCACSNLAASGSRTGTQYFGPGTRLTVL.

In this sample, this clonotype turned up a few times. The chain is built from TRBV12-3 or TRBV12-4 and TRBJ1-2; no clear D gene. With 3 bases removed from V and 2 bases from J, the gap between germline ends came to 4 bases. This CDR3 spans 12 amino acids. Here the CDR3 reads CASSFQNYGYTF. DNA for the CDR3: TGTGCCAGCAGTTTTCAGAACTATGGCTACACCTTC.

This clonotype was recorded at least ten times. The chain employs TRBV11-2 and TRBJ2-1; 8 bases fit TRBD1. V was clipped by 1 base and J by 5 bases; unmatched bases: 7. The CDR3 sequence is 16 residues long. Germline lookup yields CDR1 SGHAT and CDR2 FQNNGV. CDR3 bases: TGTGCCAGCAGCTTAGCCCAGGGGGCGGCCAACAATGAGCAGTTCTTC. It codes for CASSLAQGAANNEQFF.

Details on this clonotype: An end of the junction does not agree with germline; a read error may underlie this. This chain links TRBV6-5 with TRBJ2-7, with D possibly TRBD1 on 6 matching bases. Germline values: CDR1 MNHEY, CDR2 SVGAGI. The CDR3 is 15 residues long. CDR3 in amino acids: CASNYKDSCSYELYF. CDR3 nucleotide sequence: TGTGCCAGCAATTACAAGGACAGCTGCTCCTACGAGCTGTACTTC.

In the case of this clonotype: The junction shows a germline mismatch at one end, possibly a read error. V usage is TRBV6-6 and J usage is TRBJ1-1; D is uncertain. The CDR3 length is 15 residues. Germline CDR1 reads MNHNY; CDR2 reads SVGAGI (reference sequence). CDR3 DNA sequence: TGTGACAGCGAAGGAGGTGAGGGATACATCACTGAAGCTTTCTTT. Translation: CDSEGGEGYITEAFF.

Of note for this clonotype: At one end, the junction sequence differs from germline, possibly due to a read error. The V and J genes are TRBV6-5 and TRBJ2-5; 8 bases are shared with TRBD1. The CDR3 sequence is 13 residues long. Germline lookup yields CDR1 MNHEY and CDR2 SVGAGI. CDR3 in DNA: TGCACCAACAGTACCGACAGGGGTCTGACCCAGTACTTC. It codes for CTNSTDRGLTQYF.

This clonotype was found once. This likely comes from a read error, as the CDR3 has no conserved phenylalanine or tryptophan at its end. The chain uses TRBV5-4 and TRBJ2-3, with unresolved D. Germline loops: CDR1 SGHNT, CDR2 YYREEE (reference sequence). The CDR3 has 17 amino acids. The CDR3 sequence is CASSVDGYPPPTDMQYS. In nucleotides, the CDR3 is TGTGCCAGCAGCGTAGACGGATACCCTCCACCCACAGATATGCAGTATTCT.

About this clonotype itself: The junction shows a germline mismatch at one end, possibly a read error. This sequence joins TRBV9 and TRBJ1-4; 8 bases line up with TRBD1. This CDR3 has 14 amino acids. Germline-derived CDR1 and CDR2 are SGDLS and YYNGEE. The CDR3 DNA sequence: TGTGCTAGCAGGGGGCCCCGAATGGACGAAATACTGTTTTTT. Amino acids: CASRGPRMDEILFF.

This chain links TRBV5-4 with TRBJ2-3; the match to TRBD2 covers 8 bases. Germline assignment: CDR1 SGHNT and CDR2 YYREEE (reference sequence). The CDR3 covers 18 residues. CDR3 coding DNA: TGTGCGAGCGGTAACCCGGCGGCTAGCGGGTGTCGGACAGACAGGCAGTATTTT. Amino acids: CASGNPAASGCRTDRQYF.

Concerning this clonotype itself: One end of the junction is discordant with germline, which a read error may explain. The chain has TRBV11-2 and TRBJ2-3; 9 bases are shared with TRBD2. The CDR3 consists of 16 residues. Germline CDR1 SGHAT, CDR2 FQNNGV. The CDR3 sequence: CAISVGLAGIVDTQYF. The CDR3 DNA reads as TGTGCCATCAGCGTGGGACTAGCAGGTATTGTTGATACGCAGTATTTT.

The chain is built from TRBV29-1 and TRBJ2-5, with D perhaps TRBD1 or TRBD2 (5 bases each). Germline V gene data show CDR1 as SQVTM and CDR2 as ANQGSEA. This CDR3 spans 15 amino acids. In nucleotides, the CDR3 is TGCAATTTTGAAACCGGAAGGGGAGTGAGGGAGACCCAGTACTTC. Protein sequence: CNFETGRGVRETQYF.

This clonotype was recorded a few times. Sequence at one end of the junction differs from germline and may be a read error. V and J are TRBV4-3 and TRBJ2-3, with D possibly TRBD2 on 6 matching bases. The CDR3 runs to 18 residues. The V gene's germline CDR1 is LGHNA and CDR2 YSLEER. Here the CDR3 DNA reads TGCACCAGCAGCCAGTCGGTCTGGCGGGGTGATCACGATGATACGCAGTATTTT. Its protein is CTSSQSVWRGDHDDTQYF.